This T cell receptor beta chain is from a study of identical twins. From germline, CDR1 is SEHNR and CDR2 FQNEAQ (reference sequence). V lost 2 bases and J lost 4, with 11 bases in between. The length of the CDR3 is 14 residues. Study-wide points: Cord blood beta clonotypes present at high abundance carried fewer insertions; no such pattern appeared in memory repertoires.

Unique molecular identifiers were in the cDNA, with template-switch universal primer binding. TCRdb re-derived calls from the 5' RACE reads in MiXCR, one entry per CDR3 protein. The top ten clones hold less than 4% of a sample with 250,000 to 300,000 distinct CDR3 sequences, approximately 8.6% of them seen once. This clonotype appeared a few times. What it binds is not known. Healthy Caucasians alone served as donors. These same records also appear under a second study, on yellow fever vaccine responses in identical twins.

This chain uses TRBV7-9 with TRBJ2-5; D assignment may be TRBD1 or TRBD2 (6 bases each). Sequenced input: CD8+ T cells sorted from blood. The receptor was derived from a woman between 18 and 29 years old in good health. This CDR3 reads CASSLLGGPETQYF. The CDR3 DNA follows: TGTGCCAGCAGCTTATTGGGGGGCCCAGAGACCCAGTACTTC.